Listed here is a single TCR beta chain. Its matching antigen is unknown. Clones were read by immunoSEQ multiplex PCR, and TCRdb kept only the in-frame ones, dropping some. This table holds more than 140,000 clones, more than 70% found once. The sample belongs to a study of T cell responses to AZD1222 COVID-19 vaccine. CDR1 SQVTM and CDR2 ANQGSEA come from the germline V gene. This CDR3 has 16 amino acids. The study, taken as a whole, reports: CD4 TCRs covered the whole spike, strongest at regions 160-218 and 743-854. Donors were largely white British and mainly female; clonal diversity was possibly underestimated.

The clonotype originates from an adult in good health. The starting material was peripheral blood, obtained on day 0 of MenACWY control vaccination. This rearrangement joins TRBV29-1 to TRBJ2-3, with TRBD2 matching 8 bases. As DNA, the CDR3 is TGCGCGACGGGTCGGCGGGAGGCCCTTAGCACAGATACGCAGTATTTT. Translation gives CATGRREALSTDTQYF.